The 28 T cell receptor beta chains below all came from one sample that was sequenced in a study of T cells in Graves' hyperthyroidism and ophthalmopathy. Researchers took RNA transcripts and amplified the TCR beta CDR3 regions from them. The HTBI set primed first-round TCR CDR3 RT-PCR. TCRdb redid the calling of the multiplex PCR reads with MiXCR, one entry per CDR3 protein. The data hold hundreds of thousands of distinct CDR3 sequences, with approximately 14% observed a single time. Specimen: blood. The source of these receptors is a woman aged 18-30 years with Graves' hyperthyroidism.

The genes are TRBV30 and TRBJ2-3; 8 nucleotides align to TRBD1. CDR1 is GTSNPN and CDR2 is SVGIG in the germline V gene (reference sequence). V shed 0 bases, J shed 3 bases, and the junction held 8 bases outside the gene matches. The CDR3 loop spans 16 amino acids. The CDR3 is CAWSVVAGGRTDTQYF. The CDR3 DNA follows: TGTGCCTGGAGTGTAGTGGCAGGGGGCCGGACAGATACGCAGTATTTT.

This clonotype was detected many times. J is TRBJ2-7 and V is TRBV20-1, with D hard to call. Germline CDR1 and CDR2: DFQATT and SNEGSKA (reference sequence). The CDR3 runs 13 residues. V lost 3 bases, J lost 0 bases, and 9 bases lay in between. The CDR3 region has the DNA TGCAGTGCTAGTACGGGCAGCTCCTACGAGCAGTACTTC. Protein: CSASTGSSYEQYF.

The chain combines TRBV12-3 or TRBV12-4 with TRBJ1-1; weak D call: TRBD1 (5 bases). The CDR3 extends over 14 amino acids. With 8 bases removed from V and 4 bases from J, the gap between germline ends came to 17 bases. The CDR3 is CASRYSGTSTEAFF. DNA of the CDR3: TGTGCCAGCCGGTACTCCGGGACGAGCACTGAAGCTTTCTTT.

The chain links TRBV6-1 to TRBJ1-1; unclear D gene. The germline CDR1 and CDR2 sequences are MNHNS and SASEGT. With 6 bases removed from V and 7 bases from J, the gap between germline ends came to 9 bases. The CDR3 consists of 11 residues. The CDR3 reads CASRSPSEAFF. The CDR3 DNA reads as TGTGCCAGCAGATCCCCAAGTGAAGCTTTCTTT.

This clonotype was detected many times. This chain uses TRBV6-2 or TRBV6-3 with TRBJ1-2, with D perhaps TRBD1 (5 bases). The CDR3 sequence is 15 residues long. Deletions cut 6 bases from V and 4 bases from J, with 18 bases between. Germline V CDR1 and CDR2: MNHEY, SVGEGT. The CDR3 DNA reads as TGTGCCAGCAGCCCCAGGGCGAGGAGAGGCTATGGCTACACCTTC. Protein: CASSPRARRGYGYTF.

The chain carries TRBV2 and TRBJ2-1; D uncertain. CDR1 is SNHLY and CDR2 is FYNNEI in the germline V gene. V was clipped by 10 bases and J by 8 bases, with 15 bases between them. This CDR3 is built from 12 residues. CDR3 sequence: CAISRSADEQFF. The CDR3 bases are TGTGCCATCAGCCGATCAGCAGATGAGCAGTTCTTC.

This clonotype was seen a single time. The chain combines TRBV19 with TRBJ2-1; 8 bases are a match to TRBD2. The CDR3 covers 19 residues. Germline V gene data show CDR1 as LNHDA and CDR2 as SQIVND (reference sequence). V was clipped by 2 bases and J by 4 bases; unmatched bases: 16. As DNA, the CDR3 is TGTGCCAGTAGTATACGGAGGGCGGGAGGAGGAGTGGGGTACAATGAGCAGTTCTTC. It encodes CASSIRRAGGGVGYNEQFF.

The rearrangement links TRBV18 to TRBJ2-4; possibly TRBD1 for D (5 bases). Trimming shortened V by 2 bases and J by 0 bases, and 17 bases separated the two germline ends. The CDR3 totals 18 residues. Germline CDR1 reads KGHSH; CDR2 reads LQKENI. For the CDR3, the DNA is TGTGCCAGCTCACCAGTGGACGGACATGAACGAGCCAAAAACATTCAGTACTTC. It translates to CASSPVDGHERAKNIQYF.

In this sample, this clonotype turned up many times. The gene calls are TRBV20-1 and TRBJ1-1; 10 bases fit TRBD1. CDR1 and CDR2 from the germline V gene are DFQATT and SNEGSKA (reference sequence). The CDR3 covers 13 residues. CDR3 nucleotide sequence: TGCAGCCTCCGGGACAGGGGAAACACTGAAGCTTTCTTT. Its translation: CSLRDRGNTEAFF.

For this clonotype: No conserved phenylalanine or tryptophan ends this CDR3, so it is likely a read error. The chain couples TRBV4-1 to TRBJ1-2; no firm D call. This CDR3 comprises 12 residues. The V end lost 0 bases, the J end lost 9 bases, and 8 bases lay between the germline ends. Germline CDR1 and CDR2: MGHRA and YSYEKL. CDR3 in DNA: TGCGCCAGCAGCCAAGATCAAGTGAGCTACACCCTC. Protein sequence: CASSQDQVSYTL.

This clonotype was counted many times. A read error is likely, as this CDR3 ends without the conserved phenylalanine or tryptophan. This chain links TRBV20-1 with TRBJ2-7, with 10 positions matching TRBD2. V lost 4 bases, J lost 1 base, and 7 bases stayed unmatched. The CDR3 has 15 residues. Germline CDR1 and CDR2: DFQATT and SNEGSKA (reference sequence). The CDR3 DNA sequence: TGCAGTGCTAAACGATCGACTAGCGGGTCCTACGAGCAGTACCTC. Amino acid sequence: CSAKRSTSGSYEQYL.

The genes are TRBV4-3 and TRBJ2-5; D might be TRBD1 (5 bases). The CDR3 sequence is 15 residues long. From germline, CDR1 is LGHNA and CDR2 YSLEER. V lost 0 bases, J lost 7 bases, and 15 bases lay in between. The CDR3 loop is CASSQDHGRVGTQYF. CDR3 bases: TGCGCCAGCAGCCAAGATCATGGCAGGGTCGGGACCCAGTACTTC.

In its sample, this clonotype was seen many times. V and J are TRBV6-1 and TRBJ2-7; 8 bases match TRBD2. CDR1 and CDR2 (germline): MNHNS, SASEGT. The V segment lost 8 bases and the J segment 4 bases; nucleotides outside the gene matches: 13. This CDR3 region has 15 residues. CDR3 sequence (DNA): TGTGCCAGCGGAATGATAGCGGGAAAAGGGTACGAGCAGTACTTC. Translated, it gives CASGMIAGKGYEQYF.

This clonotype occurred a few times. The chain recombines TRBV28 with TRBJ2-3; no firm D call. In germline, CDR1 is MDHEN, CDR2 SYDVKM. V dropped 10 bases and J dropped 4 bases, with 12 bases sitting between them. The CDR3 contains 12 residues. The chain's CDR3 is CAILFPPDTQYF. In DNA, the CDR3 is TGTGCCATCCTCTTCCCCCCAGATACGCAGTATTTT.

This clonotype was detected a few times. The chain carries TRBV20-1 and TRBJ2-1; D not certain. The CDR3 runs to 13 residues. The ends were cut back, 7 bases at V and 5 bases at J, with 15 bases in the middle. CDR1 and CDR2 from the germline V gene are DFQATT and SNEGSKA (reference sequence). CDR3 amino acids: CSGTAAPNNEQFF. In nucleotides, the CDR3 is TGCAGTGGCACCGCTGCCCCTAACAATGAGCAGTTCTTC.

This clonotype was detected ten times or more. The rearrangement uses TRBV28 and TRBJ2-3, with 9 bases that match TRBD1. Looked up from germline, CDR1 is MDHEN and CDR2 is SYDVKM. This CDR3 region has 15 residues. J was trimmed by 2 bases and V by 6 bases; bases with no gene match: 6. CDR3 loop: CASRQQGAYTDTQYF. The CDR3 bases are TGTGCCAGCAGGCAACAGGGGGCCTACACAGATACGCAGTATTTT.

This clonotype was counted at least ten times. This rearrangement joins TRBV12-3 or TRBV12-4 to TRBJ2-7, with a possible D match to TRBD2 (5 bases). The CDR3 extends over 15 amino acids. Trimming pared 5 bases from V and 5 bases from J, leaving 19 bases between. The CDR3 spells CASSPPSGPPDEQYF. For the CDR3, the DNA is TGTGCCAGCAGTCCCCCGAGCGGACCCCCGGACGAGCAGTACTTC.

The chain couples TRBV3-1 to TRBJ2-1; D might be TRBD2 (6 bases). This CDR3 contains 15 residues. With 0 bases removed from V and 10 bases from J, the gap between germline ends came to 16 bases. CDR1 and CDR2 from the germline V gene are LGHDT and YNNKEL (reference sequence). Here the CDR3 reads CASSQDPRTTREQFF. CDR3 nucleotide sequence: TGTGCCAGCAGCCAAGATCCCAGGACTACGCGGGAGCAGTTCTTC.

At least ten counts were recorded for this clonotype. The chain carries TRBV20-1 and TRBJ2-1, with TRBD2 identical over 7 bases. Germline CDR1 DFQATT, CDR2 SNEGSKA (reference sequence). The CDR3 sequence is 15 residues long. V lost 5 bases and J lost 7; bases outside the gene matches: 14. Here the CDR3 DNA reads TGCAGTGCTGAAGACCTCGGGAGGCGTTGGAATGAGCAGTTCTTC. Translated: CSAEDLGRRWNEQFF.

The sample holds many counts of this clonotype. V gene TRBV6-6 combines with J gene TRBJ2-4, with no clear D. The germline CDR1 and CDR2 sequences are MNHNY and SVGAGI (reference sequence). V was trimmed by 2 bases and J by 0 bases, leaving 11 bases between them. The CDR3 extends over 16 amino acids. The DNA of the CDR3 is TGTGCCAGCAGTTACGGTGCGGCTTTAGCCAAAAACATTCAGTACTTC. Translated, it gives CASSYGAALAKNIQYF.

This clonotype was seen a handful of times. The rearrangement links TRBV29-1 to TRBJ2-2; no clear D gene. Per germline, CDR1 SQVTM and CDR2 ANQGSEA. The CDR3 spans 14 residues. V shed 3 bases and J shed 1 base, with 9 bases lying between them. The CDR3 loop is CSVERSLNTGELFF. In DNA form, the CDR3 reads TGCAGCGTTGAGCGCAGCCTGAACACCGGGGAGCTGTTTTTT.

This sequence joins TRBV4-1 and TRBJ2-2, with D perhaps TRBD2 (6 bases). The V gene lost 4 bases and the J gene lost 1 base, with 10 bases spanning the gap. CDR3 length equals 15 residues. The germline V gene has CDR1 MGHRA and CDR2 YSYEKL. For the CDR3, the DNA is TGCGCCAGCAGCCGGAGGGATGGGAACACCGGGGAGCTGTTTTTT. Encoded protein: CASSRRDGNTGELFF.

This clonotype was found many times. This chain links TRBV11-2 with TRBJ2-1; 8 bases map to TRBD1. Germline V gene data show CDR1 as SGHAT and CDR2 as FQNNGV. This CDR3 comprises 16 residues. V lost 5 bases, J lost 7 bases, and 13 bases stayed unmatched. CDR3 DNA: TGTGCCAGCAGCGCGGACAGGGTTACCGTTCCTAATGAGCAGTTCTTC. Translation gives CASSADRVTVPNEQFF.

A few counts support this clonotype. This rearrangement joins TRBV2 to TRBJ2-1, with TRBD2 matching over 14 bases. Germline-derived CDR1 and CDR2 are SNHLY and FYNNEI. The CDR3 is 18 amino acids. Trimming removed 3 bases from V and 4 bases from J; junction bases left unmatched: 8. The CDR3 DNA reads as TGTGCCAGCAGTGAGGGACTAGCGGGAGCTTCTCCATACAATGAGCAGTTCTTC. Its protein product is CASSEGLAGASPYNEQFF.

This clonotype was counted ten times or more. The V call is TRBV28, the J call TRBJ2-2, with TRBD1 as a possible D gene (6 bases). Germline CDR1 is MDHEN and CDR2 is SYDVKM. The CDR3 consists of 12 residues. Trimming stripped 7 bases from V and 6 bases from J, with 9 bases between. The CDR3 DNA sequence: TGTGCCAGCAACAGGGATCCCGGGGAGCTGTTTTTT. Translation: CASNRDPGELFF.

This clonotype has a count of ten or more. The CDR3 DNA sequence: TGTGCCAGCAGTCCCCACAAACCCTACGAGCAGTACTTC. Translating gives CASSPHKPYEQYF. The chain links TRBV27 to TRBJ2-7; unclear D gene. Germline V CDR1 and CDR2: MNHEY, SMNVEV (reference sequence). The CDR3 is 13 residues long. The V end was cut by 5 bases, the J end by 2 bases, with 10 bases between.

This clonotype was observed at least ten times. The rearrangement joins TRBV14 to TRBJ2-3; 7 bases match TRBD2. Germline V lookup: CDR1 SGHDN, CDR2 FVKESK. The ends lost 3 bases at V and 7 bases at J; junction bases unmatched: 10. The CDR3 runs 15 residues. As DNA, the CDR3 is TGTGCCAGCAGCCACCTGAGCGGGACCCAGCATACGCAGTATTTT. Encoded protein: CASSHLSGTQHTQYF.

This clonotype was counted many times. This chain uses TRBV5-6 with TRBJ1-6; D is unclear. The CDR3 has 16 residues. From germline, CDR1 is SGHDT and CDR2 YYEEEE. Trimming left V 0 bases short and J 2 bases short, with 9 bases between. Written as DNA, the CDR3 is TGTGCCAGCAGCTTGGGTCCAGAAACCTATAATTCACCCCTCCACTTT. The encoded protein is CASSLGPETYNSPLHF. Filled out from reference TRBV5-6 and TRBJ1-6, the complete variable domain reads DAGVTQSPTHLIKTRGQQVTLRCSPKSGHDTVSWYQQALGQGPQFIFQYYEEEERQRGNFPDRFSGHQFPNYSSELNVNALLLGDSALYLCASSLGPETYNSPLHFGNGTRLTVT.